The clone carrying this TCR beta chain was observed many times. The record originates from a study of T cells after yellow fever vaccination. The 5'RACE template-switching step produced TCR cDNA and added a universal primer site and UMIs. Each CDR3 protein gets one entry after TCRdb re-called the 5' RACE reads with MiXCR. The sample lists about 580,000 distinct CDR3 sequences, roughly a sixth occurring once. Trimming removed 2 bases from V and 3 bases from J; junction bases left unmatched: 3. This CDR3 region has 14 residues. Germline CDR1 reads SGHRS; CDR2 reads YFSETQ. This rearrangement joins TRBV5-1 to TRBJ2-3, with TRBD2 matching 7 bases. Sequenced material: PBMCs, taken about 5 days after the first yellow fever vaccination. This sequence was found in a man aged 18 to 30 who received the YFV17D yellow fever vaccine. CDR3 protein: CASSLRLATDTQYF. CDR3 nucleotide sequence: TGCGCCAGCAGCTTAAGACTAGCTACAGATACGCAGTATTTT.